This is a list of T cell receptor beta chains from one sample in a study of blood T cell repertoires in COVID-19. The method was immunoSEQ multiplex PCR; TCRdb's version includes in-frame clones alone and lacks a portion of them. The sample has about 53,000 clones, 60% to 80% seen once. Material for sequencing was peripheral blood. These receptors were collected from a man aged 65-85 years with active or convalescent COVID-19. Each CDR3 is given with its conserved first and last residue. The D gene is left open where the match is weak. Clone size is not always given. Where it is, it says once, few, many or a class for expanded clones.

d_call: NA; clone_size: NA; j_call: TRBJ1-1; v_call: TRBV27; cdr3_aa: CASSLRRTPPESTEAFF; cdr3_nt: TGTGCCAGCAGTTTACGCAGGACACCCCCAGAAAGCACTGAAGCTTTCTTT
d_call: NA; clone_size: NA; j_call: TRBJ1-5; v_call: TRBV6-5; cdr3_aa: CASSTTRGAPQPQHF; cdr3_nt: TGTGCCAGCAGTACAACGCGGGGGGCGCCTCAGCCCCAGCATTTT
d_call: TRBD1; clone_size: once; j_call: TRBJ1-4; v_call: TRBV30; cdr3_aa: CAWSRSGQDNEKLFF; cdr3_nt: TGTGCCTGGAGTCGGAGTGGACAGGATAATGAAAAACTGTTTTTT
d_call: NA; clone_size: NA; j_call: TRBJ2-3; v_call: TRBV3-1/TRBV3-2; cdr3_aa: CASSQGVQRRTDTQYF; cdr3_nt: TGTGCCAGCAGCCAAGGGGTCCAGCGGCGCACAGATACGCAGTATTTT
d_call: TRBD2; clone_size: NA; j_call: TRBJ2-5; v_call: TRBV6-4; cdr3_aa: CARVLAGGSREETQYF; cdr3_nt: TGTGCCAGGGTACTAGCGGGGGGCTCCCGGGAAGAGACCCAGTACTTC
d_call: TRBD2; clone_size: NA; j_call: TRBJ2-3; v_call: TRBV29-1; cdr3_aa: CSVELREASTDTQYF; cdr3_nt: TGCAGCGTTGAATTGCGGGAGGCCAGCACAGATACGCAGTATTTT
d_call: TRBD2; clone_size: many; j_call: TRBJ2-7; v_call: TRBV5-1; cdr3_aa: CASSLNGGSIDEQYF; cdr3_nt: TGCGCCAGCAGCTTGAATGGCGGGAGTATCGACGAGCAGTACTTC
d_call: TRBD1; clone_size: few; j_call: TRBJ1-4; v_call: TRBV11-2; cdr3_aa: CASSSQDRAVEKLFF; cdr3_nt: TGTGCCAGCAGCTCTCAGGACAGGGCTGTGGAAAAACTGTTTTTT
d_call: TRBD1; clone_size: NA; j_call: TRBJ2-6; v_call: TRBV5-1; cdr3_aa: CASSLGDRQHSGANVLTF; cdr3_nt: TGCGCCAGCAGCTTGGGGGACAGGCAACACTCTGGGGCCAACGTCCTGACTTTC
d_call: NA; clone_size: few; j_call: TRBJ2-1; v_call: TRBV2; cdr3_aa: CASKRDGYNEQFF; cdr3_nt: TGTGCCAGCAAGCGCGACGGTTACAATGAGCAGTTCTTC
d_call: NA; clone_size: NA; j_call: TRBJ1-2; v_call: TRBV29-1; cdr3_aa: CSVDRGWDSYGYTF; cdr3_nt: TGCAGCGTTGACCGGGGGTGGGATTCGTATGGCTACACCTTC
d_call: NA; clone_size: NA; j_call: TRBJ2-2; v_call: TRBV9; cdr3_aa: CASSAQVSNTGELFF; cdr3_nt: TGTGCCAGCAGCGCCCAGGTTTCGAACACCGGGGAGCTGTTTTTT
d_call: NA; clone_size: NA; j_call: TRBJ1-5; v_call: TRBV19; cdr3_aa: CASSMRPQLSLPQHF; cdr3_nt: TGTGCCAGTAGTATGAGGCCCCAACTTTCTCTGCCCCAGCATTTT
d_call: TRBD2; clone_size: once; j_call: TRBJ2-7; v_call: TRBV11-2; cdr3_aa: CASSPGLASSYEQYF; cdr3_nt: TGTGCCAGCAGCCCGGGACTAGCGTCTTCCTACGAGCAGTACTTC
d_call: TRBD1; clone_size: NA; j_call: TRBJ2-1; v_call: TRBV4-3; cdr3_aa: CASSLTGGSYNEQFF; cdr3_nt: TGCGCCAGCAGCCTCACAGGGGGTTCCTACAATGAGCAGTTCTTC
d_call: NA; clone_size: NA; j_call: TRBJ2-1; v_call: TRBV10-3; cdr3_aa: CAIRLPTGGEQFF; cdr3_nt: TGTGCCATCAGACTCCCGACTGGTGGTGAGCAGTTCTTC
d_call: NA; clone_size: NA; j_call: TRBJ2-5; v_call: TRBV3-1/TRBV3-2; cdr3_aa: CASSQDKGWGDQYF; cdr3_nt: TGTGCCAGCAGCCAAGATAAGGGCTGGGGGGACCAGTACTTC
d_call: NA; clone_size: once; j_call: TRBJ1-5; v_call: TRBV24-1; cdr3_aa: CATSDMGEVQPQHF; cdr3_nt: TGTGCCACCAGTGATATGGGGGAGGTTCAGCCCCAGCATTTT
d_call: NA; clone_size: once; j_call: TRBJ1-5; v_call: TRBV6-6; cdr3_aa: CASSYSGMSNQPQHF; cdr3_nt: TGTGCCAGCAGTTACTCCGGGATGAGCAATCAGCCCCAGCATTTT
d_call: NA; clone_size: NA; j_call: TRBJ1-2; v_call: TRBV5-1; cdr3_aa: CASSPAGGGLGYGYTF; cdr3_nt: TGCGCCAGCAGCCCCGCGGGTGGGGGCCTTGGGTATGGCTACACCTTC
d_call: NA; clone_size: NA; j_call: TRBJ1-5; v_call: TRBV7-2; cdr3_aa: CASSVIQDQPQHF; cdr3_nt: TGTGCCAGCAGCGTAATCCAGGATCAGCCCCAGCATTTT
d_call: NA; clone_size: once; j_call: TRBJ1-1; v_call: TRBV11-1; cdr3_aa: CASSLTTFLNTEAFF; cdr3_nt: TGTGCCAGCAGCTTAACGACTTTTCTGAACACTGAAGCTTTCTTT
d_call: NA; clone_size: NA; j_call: TRBJ2-7; v_call: TRBV7-2; cdr3_aa: CASSPRRGSYEQYF; cdr3_nt: TGTGCCAGCAGCCCCAGGAGGGGCTCCTACGAGCAGTACTTC
d_call: NA; clone_size: NA; j_call: TRBJ1-6; v_call: TRBV9; cdr3_aa: CASSLDQGGVNSPLHF; cdr3_nt: TGTGCCAGCAGCCTGGACCAGGGTGGAGTAAATTCACCCCTCCACTTT
d_call: NA; clone_size: NA; j_call: TRBJ1-1; v_call: TRBV6-5; cdr3_aa: CASSPRGGASTEAFF; cdr3_nt: TGTGCCAGCAGTCCGCGGGGGGGGGCGAGCACTGAAGCTTTCTTT
d_call: NA; clone_size: NA; j_call: TRBJ2-3; v_call: TRBV18; cdr3_aa: CASSPPVALTQYF; cdr3_nt: TGTGCCAGCTCACCACCGGTAGCTTTGACGCAGTATTTT
d_call: TRBD2; clone_size: NA; j_call: TRBJ2-3; v_call: TRBV19; cdr3_aa: CASSRLSGRAPADTQYF; cdr3_nt: TGTGCCAGTAGTCGCCTTAGCGGGAGGGCCCCGGCAGATACGCAGTATTTT
d_call: TRBD1; clone_size: few; j_call: TRBJ1-1; v_call: TRBV7-9; cdr3_aa: CASSFRLGGDREDTEAFF; cdr3_nt: TGTGCCAGCAGCTTTAGGTTAGGTGGAGACAGGGAAGACACTGAAGCTTTCTTT
d_call: TRBD1; clone_size: NA; j_call: TRBJ1-4; v_call: TRBV18; cdr3_aa: CASSPLSGQGAREKLFF; cdr3_nt: TGTGCCAGCTCACCGCTGTCGGGACAGGGGGCGCGTGAAAAACTGTTTTTT
d_call: TRBD1; clone_size: NA; j_call: TRBJ1-1; v_call: TRBV7-2; cdr3_aa: CASSRDRGLLGAFF; cdr3_nt: TGTGCCAGCAGCCGGGACAGGGGCTTACTGGGAGCTTTCTTT
d_call: NA; clone_size: few; j_call: TRBJ2-5; v_call: TRBV29-1; cdr3_aa: CSVEAGTFQETQYF; cdr3_nt: TGCAGCGTTGAGGCGGGGACCTTTCAAGAGACCCAGTACTTC
d_call: TRBD1; clone_size: NA; j_call: TRBJ2-1; v_call: TRBV11-2; cdr3_aa: CASSPGQGRAYNEQFF; cdr3_nt: TGTGCCAGCAGCCCAGGACAGGGCAGGGCCTACAATGAGCAGTTCTTC
d_call: TRBD1; clone_size: few; j_call: TRBJ1-2; v_call: TRBV7-2; cdr3_aa: CASSLEGANHGYTF; cdr3_nt: TGTGCCAGCAGCTTAGAGGGGGCCAATCATGGCTACACCTTC
d_call: TRBD1; clone_size: once; j_call: TRBJ1-6; v_call: TRBV2; cdr3_aa: CASQWGQGNSPLHF; cdr3_nt: TGTGCCAGCCAGTGGGGACAGGGGAATTCACCCCTCCACTTT
d_call: NA; clone_size: NA; j_call: TRBJ1-5; v_call: TRBV7-2; cdr3_aa: CASSGGVPNQPQHF; cdr3_nt: TGTGCCAGCAGCGGGGGGGTCCCCAATCAGCCCCAGCATTTT
d_call: TRBD1; clone_size: NA; j_call: TRBJ1-5; v_call: TRBV29-1; cdr3_aa: CSVEVAGGQPQHF; cdr3_nt: TGCAGCGTTGAAGTGGCAGGGGGTCAGCCCCAGCATTTT
d_call: NA; clone_size: NA; j_call: TRBJ1-1; v_call: TRBV27; cdr3_aa: CASSSSGMGNTEAFF; cdr3_nt: TGTGCCAGCAGTTCCTCAGGGATGGGGAACACTGAAGCTTTCTTT
d_call: NA; clone_size: NA; j_call: TRBJ2-1; v_call: TRBV15; cdr3_aa: CATSRDSRSYNEQFF; cdr3_nt: TGTGCCACCAGCAGGGACAGTCGCTCCTACAATGAGCAGTTCTTC
d_call: TRBD1; clone_size: NA; j_call: TRBJ1-2; v_call: TRBV7-2; cdr3_aa: CASSSKAGQGKNGYTF; cdr3_nt: TGTGCCAGCAGCTCAAAGGCGGGACAGGGAAAGAATGGCTACACCTTC
d_call: NA; clone_size: NA; j_call: TRBJ2-1; v_call: TRBV12-3/TRBV12-4; cdr3_aa: CASSLLTRHEQFF; cdr3_nt: TGTGCCAGCAGTCTATTGACCAGGCATGAGCAGTTCTTC
d_call: NA; clone_size: NA; j_call: TRBJ1-1; v_call: TRBV2; cdr3_aa: CASSREPGLNTEAFF; cdr3_nt: TGTGCCAGCAGTCGGGAACCGGGTCTGAACACTGAAGCTTTCTTT
d_call: NA; clone_size: NA; j_call: TRBJ1-2; v_call: TRBV5-6; cdr3_aa: CASSSPGQGNYGYTF; cdr3_nt: TGTGCCAGCAGCTCGCCTGGGCAGGGCAACTATGGCTACACCTTC
d_call: TRBD1; clone_size: few; j_call: TRBJ1-5; v_call: TRBV7-9; cdr3_aa: CASSSGQGDQPQHF; cdr3_nt: TGTGCCAGCAGCTCCGGACAGGGGGATCAGCCCCAGCATTTT
d_call: NA; clone_size: few; j_call: TRBJ1-6; v_call: TRBV5-1; cdr3_aa: CASSLAEGFDSPLHF; cdr3_nt: TGCGCCAGCAGCTTGGCCGAGGGATTTGATTCACCCCTCCACTTT
d_call: TRBD2; clone_size: NA; j_call: TRBJ2-1; v_call: TRBV4-2; cdr3_aa: CASSESSGSSYNEQFF; cdr3_nt: TGTGCCAGCAGTGAGAGTAGCGGGAGCTCCTACAATGAGCAGTTCTTC
d_call: NA; clone_size: NA; j_call: TRBJ2-1; v_call: TRBV7-3; cdr3_aa: CASSLAGMNNEQFF; cdr3_nt: TGTGCCAGCAGCTTAGCGGGGATGAACAATGAGCAGTTCTTC
d_call: TRBD1; clone_size: NA; j_call: TRBJ1-2; v_call: TRBV7-9; cdr3_aa: CASSFGGTGLLGYTF; cdr3_nt: TGTGCCAGCAGCTTTGGGGGGACAGGGCTACTTGGCTACACCTTC